The T cell receptor (beta chain) under discussion was sequenced for a study of blood T cell repertoires in COVID-19. The V end lost 5 bases, the J end lost 2 bases, and 13 bases lay between the germline ends. The CDR3 sequence is 15 residues long. CDR1 is MNHEY and CDR2 is SMNVEV in the germline V gene (reference sequence). Assay: immunoSEQ multiplex PCR; the TCRdb copy retains only in-frame clones and omits some. The top ten clones hold around 1.2% of a sample with about 170,000 clones, about 90% of them seen once. This chain connects TRBV27 to TRBJ2-1; TRBD1 might be the D (7 bases). The sample consisted of PBMCs or T cells enriched from blood (not recorded which). This sequence was found in a human donor with acute COVID-19. The donor label of this sample is uncertain. CDR3 residues: CASSPEGQTYNEQFF. The CDR3 nucleotides are TGTGCCAGCAGTCCGGAGGGACAGACCTACAATGAGCAGTTCTTC.